These 14 T cell receptor beta chains share one sample of origin, sequenced in a study of blood T cells in healthy people across ages. For the second PCR, which ran for about 6 to 11 cycles, a sample-barcoded 5' primer and a J-beta primer mix were used. TCRdb redid the calling of the 5' RACE reads with MiXCR, one entry per CDR3 protein. The profile shows around 790,000 distinct CDR3 sequences, around 42% of them singletons. The source material was blood. Source of these receptors: a man aged 60 to 69 in good health.

The rearrangement links TRBV2 to TRBJ1-2; 7 nucleotides match TRBD1. CDR3 length: 14 amino acids. Germline lookup yields CDR1 SNHLY and CDR2 FYNNEI. Trimming at V came to 6 bases and at J to 8 bases, leaving 12 bases not matched to a gene. The CDR3 here is CASRRGQSARGYTF. The CDR3 DNA is TGTGCCAGCAGAAGGGGACAGTCGGCGAGGGGCTACACCTTC.

This CDR3 reads CASSPRTNHNEQFF. In DNA, the CDR3 is TGTGCCAGCAGCCCACGAACCAACCACAATGAGCAGTTCTTC. J is TRBJ2-1 and V is TRBV3-1; no firm D call. The V end lost 4 bases, the J end lost 5 bases, and 12 bases lay between the germline ends. Germline CDR1 reads LGHDT; CDR2 reads YNNKEL (reference sequence). CDR3 size: 14 residues.

The chain has TRBV7-9 and TRBJ2-3; D is unclear. There are 13 residues in the CDR3. Germline assignment: CDR1 SEHNR and CDR2 FQNEAQ (reference sequence). The V end lost 1 base, the J end lost 3 bases, and 5 bases lay between the germline ends. For the CDR3, the DNA is TGTGCCAGCAGCTTAGGAGAGACAGATACGCAGTATTTT. Translation gives CASSLGETDTQYF.

This clonotype was seen only a few times. V is TRBV7-8 and J is TRBJ2-7, with 8 bases lining up with TRBD1. The CDR3 consists of 15 residues. Germline V gives CDR1 SGHVS, CDR2 FQNEAQ. V lost 1 base and J lost 4; bases outside the gene matches: 6. The CDR3 DNA reads as TGTGCCAGCAGCTTAGACGCAGGGGGCGCGTACGAGCAGTACTTC. Residues: CASSLDAGGAYEQYF.

This clonotype came up many times. The rearrangement uses TRBV4-3 and TRBJ2-5, with D possibly matching TRBD2 (5 bases). The CDR3 totals 14 residues. CDR1 is LGHNA and CDR2 is YSLEER in the germline V gene. The germline V and J ends were trimmed by 3 bases and 5 bases, with 13 bases remaining between them. This CDR3 reads CASSHYTSSETQYF. CDR3 nucleotides: TGCGCCAGCAGCCATTACACTAGTTCGGAGACCCAGTACTTC.

This clonotype was detected only a few times. This chain connects TRBV6-5 to TRBJ2-7; D gene ambiguous. The CDR3 covers 16 residues. The ends were cut back, 6 bases at V and 0 bases at J, with 18 bases in the middle. The germline gives CDR1 MNHEY, CDR2 SVGAGI. The CDR3 protein is CASSLQGWSSSYEQYF. The DNA for the CDR3 is TGTGCCAGCAGCCTCCAAGGGTGGAGTAGCTCCTACGAGCAGTACTTC.

This clonotype was counted only a few times. The chain employs TRBV27 and TRBJ2-5; 15 positions agree with TRBD2. The germline V gene encodes CDR1 MNHEY and CDR2 SMNVEV (reference sequence). This CDR3 spans 15 amino acids. Trimming took 10 bases from V and 5 from J; bases not matched to a gene: 8. The CDR3 here is CATSGLAGGVETQYF. The CDR3 nucleotides read TGTGCCACTTCGGGACTAGCGGGGGGTGTGGAGACCCAGTACTTC.

There are many counts of this clonotype. The chain couples TRBV20-1 to TRBJ2-1; 11 bases fit TRBD2. The germline gives CDR1 DFQATT, CDR2 SNEGSKA (reference sequence). Trimming removed 0 bases from V and 5 bases from J; junction bases left unmatched: 6. The CDR3 spans 16 residues. This chain's CDR3 is CSARDRLAGKHNEQFF. In DNA form, the CDR3 reads TGCAGTGCTAGAGATCGACTAGCGGGGAAACACAATGAGCAGTTCTTC.

V gene TRBV20-1 combines with J gene TRBJ1-6; 9 bases align to TRBD1. The junction had 2 bases not matched to a gene; V was cut back by 5 bases and J by 0 bases. Germline CDR1 reads DFQATT; CDR2 reads SNEGSKA (reference sequence). CDR3 length: 15 residues. The CDR3 protein is CSAVDRGSYNSPLHF. The CDR3 DNA is TGCAGTGCTGTGGACAGGGGCTCCTATAATTCACCCCTCCACTTT.

The chain links TRBV4-3 to TRBJ2-1, with 11 bases that match TRBD2. The ends lost 1 base at V and 5 bases at J; junction bases unmatched: 7. The CDR3 contains 17 residues. The germline V gene has CDR1 LGHNA and CDR2 YSLEER. CDR3 protein: CASSQAVRLAGNNEQFF. The DNA for the CDR3 is TGCGCCAGCAGCCAAGCGGTCCGACTAGCGGGGAACAATGAGCAGTTCTTC.

This chain uses TRBV6-5 with TRBJ2-5, with D tentatively TRBD2 (6 bases). Per the germline V gene, CDR1 is MNHEY and CDR2 is SVGAGI. This CDR3 spans 15 amino acids. Between the trimmed V and J ends, which lost 6 bases and 1 base, there was a span of 15 bases. CDR3 nucleotide sequence: TGTGCCAGCAGGCAGACTAGTATTCTCCAAGAGACCCAGTACTTC. Translating gives CASRQTSILQETQYF.

About this clonotype: One base away lies a much larger clone, so this may be a sequencing read error. This chain links TRBV29-1 with TRBJ1-2; D gene ambiguous. CDR3 length equals 13 residues. Deletions cut 5 bases from V and 4 bases from J, with 14 bases between. In germline, CDR1 is SQVTM, CDR2 ANQGSEA. This CDR3 is CSVYRASSYGYTF. In DNA form, the CDR3 reads TGCAGCGTTTATCGGGCTTCTAGCTATGGCTACACCTTC.

This clonotype has a count of ten or more. V gene TRBV5-1 combines with J gene TRBJ2-5; D is unclear. The ends were cut back, 7 bases at V and 1 base at J, with 11 bases in the middle. CDR1 is SGHRS, CDR2 YFSETQ, per germline. This CDR3 has 13 amino acids. CDR3 sequence (DNA): TGCGCCAGCCGTGACGGCGCCCAAGAGACCCAGTACTTC. Its translation: CASRDGAQETQYF.

V and J are TRBV9 and TRBJ2-1; tentatively, D is TRBD1 or TRBD2 (5 bases each). Germline V gives CDR1 SGDLS, CDR2 YYNGEE. The ends were cut back, 2 bases at V and 5 bases at J, with 17 bases in the middle. The length of the CDR3 is 16 residues. The CDR3 here is CASSVDPGPINNEQFF. The CDR3 DNA follows: TGTGCCAGCAGCGTCGACCCGGGGCCAATTAACAATGAGCAGTTCTTC.